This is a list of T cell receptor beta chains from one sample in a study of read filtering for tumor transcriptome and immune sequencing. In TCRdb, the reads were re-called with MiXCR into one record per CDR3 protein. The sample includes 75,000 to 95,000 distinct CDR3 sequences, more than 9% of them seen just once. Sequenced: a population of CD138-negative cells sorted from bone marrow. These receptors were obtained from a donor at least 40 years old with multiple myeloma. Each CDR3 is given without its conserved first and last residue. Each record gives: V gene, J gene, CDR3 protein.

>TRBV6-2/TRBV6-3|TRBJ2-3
ASSQPGLEVMGTQY
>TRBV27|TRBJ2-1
ATWGELYNEQF
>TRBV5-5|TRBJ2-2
ASRSGQGIGELF
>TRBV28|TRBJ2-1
ASSLSRAGGPNEQF
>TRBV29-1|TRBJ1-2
SVGADRGRTDGYT
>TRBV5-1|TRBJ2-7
ATSLAEGGYEQY
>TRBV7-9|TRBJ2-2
ASSSRGQNTGEPF
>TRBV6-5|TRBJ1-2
ASSFSGGADYGYT
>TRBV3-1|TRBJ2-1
ASSRGVDSYNEQF
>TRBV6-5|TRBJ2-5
ASTPAGEETQY
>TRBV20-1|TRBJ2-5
SARDSGGAGETQY
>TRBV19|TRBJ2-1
ARDSPPREATGQF
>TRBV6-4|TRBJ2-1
ASSNDWGNEQF
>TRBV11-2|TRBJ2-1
ASRLAGVSYNEQF
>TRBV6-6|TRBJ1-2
ASSYTQLYT
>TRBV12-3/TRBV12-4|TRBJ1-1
ASSLRERNTEAF
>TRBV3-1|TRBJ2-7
ASSQFSGQIYEQY
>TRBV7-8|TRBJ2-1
ASSLGGLAGYSEQF
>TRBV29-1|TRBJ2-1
SVLPLDAETYNEQF
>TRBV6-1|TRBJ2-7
ASRRDSPRVQY